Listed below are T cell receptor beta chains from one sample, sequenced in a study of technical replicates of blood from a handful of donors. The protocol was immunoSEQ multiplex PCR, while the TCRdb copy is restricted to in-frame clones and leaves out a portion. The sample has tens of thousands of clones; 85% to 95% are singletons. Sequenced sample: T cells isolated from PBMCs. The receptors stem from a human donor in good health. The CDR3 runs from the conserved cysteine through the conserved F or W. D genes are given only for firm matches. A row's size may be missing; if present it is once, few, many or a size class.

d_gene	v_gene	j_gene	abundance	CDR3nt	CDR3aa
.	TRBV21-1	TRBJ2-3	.	TGTGCCAGCAGCAAAGTGGGGAGCGGAGAGGGCCGCACAGATACGCAGTATTTT	CASSKVGSGEGRTDTQYF
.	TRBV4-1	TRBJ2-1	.	TGCGCCAGCAGCCAAGGATGGGGCAGCGACAATGAGCAGTTCTTC	CASSQGWGSDNEQFF
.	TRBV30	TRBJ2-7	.	TGTGCCTGGACCCTCGAAAGGGGCTCTATCGAGCAGTACTTC	CAWTLERGSIEQYF
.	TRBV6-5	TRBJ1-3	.	TGTGCCAGCAGTTATAGGACAGACTCTGGAAACACCATATATTTT	CASSYRTDSGNTIYF
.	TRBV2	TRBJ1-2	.	TGTGCCAGCACTCCTTCTCGTCCCTTGGGGGCTCTTGGCTACACCTTC	CASTPSRPLGALGYTF
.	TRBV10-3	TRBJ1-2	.	TGTGCCATCAGTGTGCGGGGCGGCTATGGCTACACCTTC	CAISVRGGYGYTF
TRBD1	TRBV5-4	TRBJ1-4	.	TGTGCCAGCAGCTGGTCAGGGGGAGAAAAACTGTTTTTT	CASSWSGGEKLFF
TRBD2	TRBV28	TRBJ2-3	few	TGTGCCAGCAGAACCGGGGGACTAGCGGGATGGTTGGGCACAGATACGCAGTATTTT	CASRTGGLAGWLGTDTQYF
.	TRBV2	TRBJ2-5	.	TGTGCCAGCAGGAGTTTGACCCAGTACTTC	CASRSLTQYF
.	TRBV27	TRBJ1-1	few	TGTGCCAGCAGTTTAAAACCGGGACACATAGAAGCTTTCTTT	CASSLKPGHIEAFF
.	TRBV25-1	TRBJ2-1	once	TGTGCCAGCAGTGAGGCGGGCAGCCGGTTGAATGAGCAGTTCTTC	CASSEAGSRLNEQFF
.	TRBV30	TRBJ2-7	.	TGTGCCTGGAGCGCTCGGTCGAGCTACGAGCAGTACTTC	CAWSARSSYEQYF
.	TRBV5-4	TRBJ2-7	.	TGTGCCAGCAGCCCTTACTATGTGGGAAAAACAGGGATGCGGAGCGAGCAGTACTTC	CASSPYYVGKTGMRSEQYF
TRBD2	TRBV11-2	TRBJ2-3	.	TGTGCCAGCAGCTTACCTGCGGGAGGTCCCACAGATACGCAGTATTTT	CASSLPAGGPTDTQYF
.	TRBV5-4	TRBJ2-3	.	TGTGCCAGCAGCTTGGACCTAAATACGCAGTATTTT	CASSLDLNTQYF
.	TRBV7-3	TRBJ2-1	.	TGTGCCAGCAGCCGTAGCGTGTACAATGAGCAGTTCTTC	CASSRSVYNEQFF
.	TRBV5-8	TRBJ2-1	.	TGTGCCAGCAGCTTGGGGGGCAGGTCCAATGAGCAGTTCTTC	CASSLGGRSNEQFF
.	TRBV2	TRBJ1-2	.	TGTGCCAGCAGTGTAAGACACAACTATGGCTACACCTTC	CASSVRHNYGYTF
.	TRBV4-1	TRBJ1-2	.	TGCGCCAGCAGGGCCCCCGCGGCCAACTATGGCTACACCTTC	CASRAPAANYGYTF
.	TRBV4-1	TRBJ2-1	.	TGCGCCAGCAGCCAAGTTATGAATGAGCAGTTCTTC	CASSQVMNEQFF
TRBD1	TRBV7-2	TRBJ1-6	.	TGTGCCAGCAGCCCAGTATCCGGGACAGGGCGAACACCCCTCCACTTT	CASSPVSGTGRTPLHF
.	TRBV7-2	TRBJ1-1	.	TGTGCCAGCAGCTTAGGTCTGCAGAGGGTGGCTTTCTTT	CASSLGLQRVAFF
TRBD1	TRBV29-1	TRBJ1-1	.	TGCAGCGTTCGCCGGGACAGACAAAACACTGAAGCTTTCTTT	CSVRRDRQNTEAFF
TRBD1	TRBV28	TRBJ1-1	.	TGTGCCAGCAGTTTATCACTCGTAAAGCAGGGGGCAAACACTGAAGCTTTCTTT	CASSLSLVKQGANTEAFF
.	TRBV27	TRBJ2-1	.	TGTGCCAGCAGTTCTTTACCGGGACAAAACAATGAGCAGTTCTTC	CASSSLPGQNNEQFF
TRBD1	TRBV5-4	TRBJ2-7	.	TGTGCCAGCAGCTCGATACAGGGGAACGAGCAGTACTTC	CASSSIQGNEQYF
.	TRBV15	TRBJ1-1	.	TGTGCCACCAGCAACAGCGAGGGCGGCACTGAAGCTTTCTTT	CATSNSEGGTEAFF
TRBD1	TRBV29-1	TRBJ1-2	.	TGCAGCGTTGAAACAGGGGTTTATGGCTACACCTTC	CSVETGVYGYTF
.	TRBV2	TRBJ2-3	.	TGTGCCAGCAGTGTTCAAGCGGACACAGATACGCAGTATTTT	CASSVQADTDTQYF